A single sample gave rise to the 5 T cell receptor beta chains below, sequenced in a study of Graves' ophthalmopathy and Graves' hyperthyroidism. Investigators amplified TCR beta CDR3 regions from RNA transcripts. RT-PCR was first run with HTBI primers, then multiplex PCR in a second round. Using its own MiXCR run on the multiplex PCR reads, TCRdb lists one record per CDR3 protein. The sample consists of about 590,000 distinct CDR3 sequences, about 35% of them appearing once. The sequencing sample was made of peripheral blood or thyroid tissue (not recorded which). These TCRs come from an adult man with Graves' hyperthyroidism.

This clonotype showed up just a few times. This rearrangement joins TRBV3-1 to TRBJ2-7; D gene uncertain. Trimming pared 0 bases from V and 2 bases from J, leaving 11 bases between. Germline V CDR1 and CDR2: LGHDT, YNNKEL (reference sequence). The CDR3 loop spans 15 amino acids. CDR3 in DNA: TGTGCCAGCAGCCAAGATTCTGTGGCTGCCTACGAGCAGTACTTC. Protein product: CASSQDSVAAYEQYF.

This clonotype was recorded at least ten times. V gene TRBV2 combines with J gene TRBJ2-7; TRBD2 aligns across 13 bases. The CDR3 sequence is 17 residues long. Unmatched junction bases numbered 8, after V lost 5 bases and J lost 1 base. The germline V gene encodes CDR1 SNHLY and CDR2 FYNNEI. The CDR3 region is CASSLRGLAGASYEQYF. CDR3 coding DNA: TGTGCCAGCAGTCTACGAGGACTAGCGGGAGCTTCCTACGAGCAGTACTTC.

This clonotype was found many times. This rearrangement joins TRBV20-1 to TRBJ2-7; 9 bases fit TRBD1. This CDR3 is 14 amino acids long. The J segment lost 5 bases and the V segment lost 5 bases, leaving 10 bases of the junction unmatched. Looked up from germline, CDR1 is DFQATT and CDR2 is SNEGSKA (reference sequence). CDR3 protein: CSAPQGAADDEQYF. Here the CDR3 DNA reads TGCAGTGCTCCACAGGGGGCGGCTGACGACGAGCAGTACTTC.

The V call is TRBV6-1, the J call TRBJ2-7, with 8 bases that match TRBD2. Germline CDR1 is MNHNS and CDR2 is SASEGT. Trimming removed 7 bases from V and 6 bases from J; junction bases left unmatched: 8. The CDR3 is 13 residues long. The CDR3: CASTPGGGREQYF. CDR3 coding DNA: TGTGCCAGCACTCCGGGGGGGGGTCGCGAGCAGTACTTC.

Concerning this clonotype itself: This could be a read error, since a much larger clone is one nucleotide away. The chain carries TRBV7-9 and TRBJ2-7, with 9 positions matching TRBD1. Germline V gene lookup returns CDR1 SEHNR and CDR2 FQNEAQ (reference sequence). The length of the CDR3 is 15 residues. As DNA, the CDR3 is TGCGCCAGCAGCCTAGTGTCGGACAGGGGTTACGAGCAGTACTTC. Residues: CASSLVSDRGYEQYF.